This passage covers 6 T cell receptor beta chains from one sample sequenced in a study of blood T cell repertoires in COVID-19. Generated by immunoSEQ multiplex PCR, the TCRdb table keeps only in-frame clones and is missing some. The sample lists about 76,000 clones; around 80% were seen once. Sequencing used peripheral blood. These receptors originate from a human donor in a cohort sampled during active COVID-19.

The V call is TRBV7-2, the J call TRBJ1-1; tentative D call: TRBD1 (6 bases). This CDR3 is 17 amino acids long. Looked up from germline, CDR1 is SGHTA and CDR2 is FQGNSA. V was pared by 5 bases and J by 5 bases, with 24 bases between. DNA for the CDR3: TGTGCCAGCAGCCTACGTCGCGGGGGCGCGTCGAGGACTGAAGCTTTCTTT. It encodes CASSLRRGGASRTEAFF.

In regard to this clone: This sample includes further DNA sequences coding for the same CDR3. This sequence joins TRBV29-1 and TRBJ1-3; TRBD1 is a possible D gene (5 bases). Trimming left V 4 bases short and J 2 bases short, with 9 bases between. The CDR3 spans 13 residues. The V gene's germline CDR1 is SQVTM and CDR2 ANQGSEA. This CDR3 is CSVGQGTGNTIYF. CDR3 in DNA: TGCAGCGTTGGTCAGGGAACTGGAAACACCATATATTTT.

The CDR3 nucleotides read TGTGCCAGTAGTATAGGGAGCTCCTACAATGAGCAGTTCTTC. It translates to CASSIGSSYNEQFF. This sequence joins TRBV19 and TRBJ2-1, with D uncertain. V lost 1 base to trimming and J lost 0 bases, with 4 bases between them. This CDR3 region has 14 residues. Germline values: CDR1 LNHDA, CDR2 SQIVND (reference sequence).

The rearrangement joins TRBV5-1 to TRBJ2-3, with D perhaps TRBD2 (5 bases). Germline values: CDR1 SGHRS, CDR2 YFSETQ. V was shortened by 4 bases and J by 5 bases, with 23 bases between the two germline ends. The CDR3 length is 17 residues. The chain's CDR3 is CASSTDPGIRGIDTQYF. CDR3 nucleotides: TGCGCCAGCAGCACTGACCCTGGCATACGGGGAATAGATACGCAGTATTTT.

The V and J genes are TRBV7-9 and TRBJ2-1, with TRBD2 matching over 7 bases. Germline V gene sequence: CDR1 SEHNR, CDR2 FQNEAQ (reference sequence). This CDR3 region has 17 residues. V was clipped by 0 bases and J by 2 bases; unmatched bases: 7. In DNA form, the CDR3 reads TGTGCCAGCAGCTTAGCCCGAGCTAGCGGTACCTACAATGAGCAGTTCTTC. Protein: CASSLARASGTYNEQFF.

The sample holds a few counts of this clone. V usage is TRBV6-5 and J usage is TRBJ2-6, with D uncertain. The CDR3 runs to 14 residues. CDR1 and CDR2 (germline): MNHEY, SVGAGI. Trimming stripped 4 bases from V and 2 bases from J, with 6 bases between. The CDR3 DNA reads as TGTGCCAGCAGTTTATCAGCTGGGGCCAACGTCCTGACTTTC. Protein sequence: CASSLSAGANVLTF.